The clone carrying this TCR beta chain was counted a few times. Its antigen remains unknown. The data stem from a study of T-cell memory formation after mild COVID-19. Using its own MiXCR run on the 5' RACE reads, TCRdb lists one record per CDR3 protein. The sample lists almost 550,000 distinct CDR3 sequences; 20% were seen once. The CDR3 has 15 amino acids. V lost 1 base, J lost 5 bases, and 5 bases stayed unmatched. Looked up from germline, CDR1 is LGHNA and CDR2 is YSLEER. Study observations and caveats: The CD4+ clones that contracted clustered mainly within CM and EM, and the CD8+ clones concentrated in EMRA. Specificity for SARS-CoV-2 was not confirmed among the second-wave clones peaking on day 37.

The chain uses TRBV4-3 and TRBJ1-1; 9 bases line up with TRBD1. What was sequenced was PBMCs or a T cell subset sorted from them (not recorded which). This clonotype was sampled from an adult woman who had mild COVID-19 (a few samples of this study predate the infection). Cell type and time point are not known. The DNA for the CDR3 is TGCGCCAGCAGCCAAGGTACGACAGGGGGGACTGAAGCTTTCTTT. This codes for CASSQGTTGGTEAFF.